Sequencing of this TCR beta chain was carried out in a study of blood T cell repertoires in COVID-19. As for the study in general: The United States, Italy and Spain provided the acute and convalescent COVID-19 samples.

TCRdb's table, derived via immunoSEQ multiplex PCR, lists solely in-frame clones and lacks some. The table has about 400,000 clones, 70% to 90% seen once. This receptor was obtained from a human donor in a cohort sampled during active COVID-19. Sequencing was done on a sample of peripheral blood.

The CDR3 DNA is TGTGCCAGCAGTTTAATAGGGGTGGGAGGGTCACCCCTCCACTTT. This gives the protein CASSLIGVGGSPLHF. The chain recombines TRBV28 with TRBJ1-6; possibly TRBD1 for D (5 bases). Trimming left V 2 bases short and J 10 bases short, with 15 bases between. Looked up from germline, CDR1 is MDHEN and CDR2 is SYDVKM. The CDR3 runs 15 residues.